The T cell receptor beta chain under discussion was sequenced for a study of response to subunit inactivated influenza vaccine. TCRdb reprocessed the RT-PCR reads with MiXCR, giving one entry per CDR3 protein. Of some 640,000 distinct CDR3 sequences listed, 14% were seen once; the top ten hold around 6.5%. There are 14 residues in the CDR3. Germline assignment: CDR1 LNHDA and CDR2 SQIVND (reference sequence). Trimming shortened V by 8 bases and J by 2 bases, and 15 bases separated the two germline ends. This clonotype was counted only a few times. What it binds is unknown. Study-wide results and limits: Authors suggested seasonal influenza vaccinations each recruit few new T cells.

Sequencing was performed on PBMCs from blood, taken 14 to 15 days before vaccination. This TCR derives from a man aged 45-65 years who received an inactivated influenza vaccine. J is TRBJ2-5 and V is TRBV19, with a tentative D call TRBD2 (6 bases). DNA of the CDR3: TGTGCCAGTGCCTTAGCCGGGAGACAAGAGACCCAGTACTTC. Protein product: CASALAGRQETQYF. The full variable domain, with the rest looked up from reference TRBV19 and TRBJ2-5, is DGGITQSPKYLFRKEGQNVTLSCEQNLNHDAMYWYRQDPGQGLRLIYYSQIVNDFQKGDIAEGYSVSREKKESFPLTVTSAQKNPTAFYLCASALAGRQETQYFGPGTRLLVL.